This T cell receptor beta chain was sequenced during a study of T cells in Graves' hyperthyroidism and ophthalmopathy (dated by TCRdb to about 2019). General notes on the study: Peripheral blood samples were taken at initial diagnosis, before any treatment was given. After sampling, hyperthyroidism patients received methimazole starting at 30 mg daily, and ophthalmopathy patients received high-dose intravenous methylprednisolone. Thyroid tissue and blood T-cell repertoires from more than 5 Graves' hyperthyroidism patients were also compared in the study. For training and testing, the 80 to 100 patients in the discovery cohort were randomly divided in a 7:3 ratio. An independent validation cohort of 18 to 20 hyperthyroidism patients and 17 patients who later progressed to ophthalmopathy tested prospective prediction of ophthalmopathy. According to the paper, TCR Vbeta CDR3 sequencing was carried out on 135 peripheral blood samples, which came from under 50 ophthalmopathy, fewer than 80 hyperthyroidism and roughly 17 progressor patients. To identify distinguishing TCR V-J signatures, a discovery cohort of about a hundred patients was used, comprising 43 with Graves' ophthalmopathy and some 57 with stable Graves' hyperthyroidism. Overall study outcomes, separate from this receptor: In validation, the model predicted progression to ophthalmopathy a median of roughly 6.5 months before onset, with roughly 68% sensitivity and about 72% specificity. Most expanded thyroid clonotypes (frequency above 0.001) were also detected in blood, a finding suggesting that blood repertoires may reflect thyroid immune responses. Sample size was not statistically predetermined, and investigators were not blinded to group allocation. Ophthalmopathy was separated from stable hyperthyroidism by a 13 V-J signature model, with approximately 89% sensitivity and roughly 84% specificity obtained in cross-validation and 80%/75% obtained in testing.

The TCR beta CDR3 regions were amplified from the RNA transcripts. For the first round of RT-PCR on the TCR CDR3, the HTBI primer set was used together with the Qiagen OneStep RT-PCR kit. Libraries were constructed in a second round of multiplex PCR, after which size selection and purification were carried out. The libraries were sequenced on an Illumina HiSeq2000 using paired-end 100 bp reads. The authors' pipeline ran thus. SOAPnuke was used to process the raw data, throwing out any read that contained adapters or uncalled bases, had a mean Phred below 15, or lacked an exact constant-primer or identifier match. High-quality paired reads were merged with COPE v1.2.5, and unique nucleotide sequences were defined as clonotypes. MiTCR v1.1 was used to align the clonotypes against IMGT TRBV, TRBD and TRBJ reference segments. Only V-J combinations with frequency above 0.0001, covering 99% to 99.2% of repertoires, were analysed. The TCS score was defined as F50 (clonal expansion) divided by E x V (chaos), with BLOSUM62-based TCRdist calculated between CDR3 peptides within each V-J. Welch's t-statistics and random forest reduced around 510 V-J features to some 14, which were used in a naive Bayes classifier (R e1071). TCRdb reran the public reads through fastp at Q25 and MiXCR, keeping productive beta chains. All rows with the same CDR3 protein become a single entry with the most common DNA and genes. The V and J calls come from TCRdb's annotation, not from the publication. In all, the sample holds roughly 300,000 distinct CDR3 sequences, and around 23% of those were seen once. The top ten clones comprise 50% of the sample.

V is pruned by 7 bases and J by 12 bases, leaving 13 bases of the junction without a gene match. Based on the germline V gene, the CDR1 and CDR2 sequences are SGHAT and FQNNGV. The cysteine opens and the phenylalanine closes a CDR3 of 14 amino acids. The entry retains the CDR3 DNA only, 42 bases that are in frame from base 1. This clonotype occurred many times. Its antigen is currently not known. No qualities accompany the bases; no much larger clone lies one base away. A patient counted as having stable Graves' hyperthyroidism if no progression to ophthalmopathy occurred over 18 months of follow-up. Hyperthyroidism patients were aged 18 to 65 years and newly diagnosed, with disease duration of less than 2 months. Any patient with an uncontrolled infection, another autoimmune disease, pregnancy or lactation was excluded. Diagnoses relied on clinical symptoms, serum thyroxine and TRAb, thyroid ultrasound and orbital computed tomography. Ficoll-Paque density gradient centrifugation was used to isolate PBMCs from around 9.1 ml of fresh peripheral blood. Total RNA was extracted with Trizol reagent, and quality was checked on an Agilent 2100 Bioanalyzer.

Sequenced: blood. This sequence originates from a woman aged 45-65 years with Graves' hyperthyroidism. The chain is assembled from TRBV11-2 and TRBJ2-1; 9 bases in the junction line up with TRBD2. The sequence in DNA is TGTGCCAGCACCCAGTGGACTAGCGAAAAGGGGCAGTTCTTC. Its protein is CASTQWTSEKGQFF.